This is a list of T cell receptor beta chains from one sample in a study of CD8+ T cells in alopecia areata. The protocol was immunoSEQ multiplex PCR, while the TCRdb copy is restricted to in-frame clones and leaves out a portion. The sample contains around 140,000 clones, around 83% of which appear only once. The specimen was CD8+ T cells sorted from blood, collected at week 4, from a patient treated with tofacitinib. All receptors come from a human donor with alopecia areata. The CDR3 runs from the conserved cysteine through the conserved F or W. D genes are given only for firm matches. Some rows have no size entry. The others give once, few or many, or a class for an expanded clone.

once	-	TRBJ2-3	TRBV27	TGTGCCAGCAGTTTCCAGCAGGCAGATACGCAGTATTTT	CASSFQQADTQYF
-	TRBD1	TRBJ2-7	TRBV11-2	TGTGCCAGCAAAGGGGGCCACGAGCAGTACTTC	CASKGGHEQYF
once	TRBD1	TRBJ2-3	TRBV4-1	TGCGCCAGCAGCCAAGCCAGGGGGATAGATACGCAGTATTTT	CASSQARGIDTQYF
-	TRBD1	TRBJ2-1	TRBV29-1	TGCAGCGTTGAGGGAACGGGACAGGTCTACAATGAGCAGTTCTTC	CSVEGTGQVYNEQFF
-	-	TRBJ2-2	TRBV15	TGTGCCACCTCAAAAGGGTCCGGGGAGCTGTTTTTT	CATSKGSGELFF
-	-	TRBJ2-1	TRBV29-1	TGCAGCGTTGAAGGCTGGGTGAATAATGAGCAGTTCTTC	CSVEGWVNNEQFF
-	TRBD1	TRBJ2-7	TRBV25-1	TGTGCCAGCAGTGGCACCGGGACAGGGGACTACGAGCAGTACTTC	CASSGTGTGDYEQYF
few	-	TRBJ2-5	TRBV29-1	TGCAGCGTTGAAGAAGAGACCCAGTACTTC	CSVEEETQYF
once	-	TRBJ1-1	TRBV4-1	TGCGCCAGCAGCCAAGGGGAGATGAACACTGAAGCTTTCTTT	CASSQGEMNTEAFF
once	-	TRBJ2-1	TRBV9	TGTGCCAGCAGCGTAGCGGCGACTGAGCAGTTCTTC	CASSVAATEQFF
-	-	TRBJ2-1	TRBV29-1	TGCAGCGTTGAACTTCCCGGGCACACCTACAATGAGCAGTTCTTC	CSVELPGHTYNEQFF
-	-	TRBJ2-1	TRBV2	TGTGCCAGCAGTGAAGCGCTGGGTTCCGATGAGCAGTTCTTC	CASSEALGSDEQFF
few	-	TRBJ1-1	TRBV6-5	TGTGCCAGCAGCACAGGGAACACTGAAGCTTTCTTT	CASSTGNTEAFF
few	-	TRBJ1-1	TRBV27	TGTGCCAGCAGTCCATATCAGGGGCTTTACACTGAAGCTTTCTTT	CASSPYQGLYTEAFF
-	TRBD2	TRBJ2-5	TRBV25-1	TGTGCCAGCAGTGAAGGGGACTACTTGCAAGAGACCCAGTACTTC	CASSEGDYLQETQYF
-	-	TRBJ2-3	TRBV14	TGTGCCAGCAGCCAAGTTTCGGAGCTTGATACGCAGTATTTT	CASSQVSELDTQYF
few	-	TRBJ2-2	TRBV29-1	TGCAGCGTTGAAGGTTCAGCCACCGGGGAGCTGTTTTTT	CSVEGSATGELFF
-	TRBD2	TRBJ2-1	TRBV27	TGTGCCAGCACCCTACTAGCGGGGGTAAAGAATGAGCAGTTCTTC	CASTLLAGVKNEQFF
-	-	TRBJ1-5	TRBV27	TGTGCCAGCAGTCCGTCTTCAGGCATCGGCAATCAGCCCCAGCATTTT	CASSPSSGIGNQPQHF
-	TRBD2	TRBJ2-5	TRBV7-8	TGTGCCAGCAGCCAGGGTTTCCCCGGGACTAGCGGGCAAGAGACCCAGTACTTC	CASSQGFPGTSGQETQYF
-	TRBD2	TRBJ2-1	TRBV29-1	TGCAGCGTTCCGGGCAGCGGGAGGCTGAATGAGCAGTTCTTC	CSVPGSGRLNEQFF
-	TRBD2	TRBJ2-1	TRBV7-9	TGTGCCAGCAGCCGTAGCGGGGTGAGCTCCTACAATGAGCAGTTCTTC	CASSRSGVSSYNEQFF
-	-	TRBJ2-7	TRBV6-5	TGTGCCAGCAGTTACTCTGGCAGGGGCGGCGACGAGCAGTACTTC	CASSYSGRGGDEQYF
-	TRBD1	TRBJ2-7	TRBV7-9	TGTGCCAGCAGTCTAGCCGCCGGGACAGGGCTCTACGAGCAGTACTTC	CASSLAAGTGLYEQYF
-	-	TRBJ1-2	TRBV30	TGTGCCTGGGGGCAGGACCCCTATGGCTACACCTTC	CAWGQDPYGYTF
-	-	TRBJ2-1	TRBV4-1	TGCGCCAGCAGCCAGTCGTCAATAGCGGACCCCATACAGTTCTTC	CASSQSSIADPIQFF
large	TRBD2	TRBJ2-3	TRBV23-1	TGCGCCAGCAGTCAATTCGGCGGGGGGCGCACAGATACGCAGTATTTT	CASSQFGGGRTDTQYF
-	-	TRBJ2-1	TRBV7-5	TGTGCCAGCAGAAATGGACTAGCGGGGGCTCAAGGGCAGTTCTTC	CASRNGLAGAQGQFF
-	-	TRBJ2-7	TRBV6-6	TGTGCCAGCAGCAGCCGGGACATATCCCCCTACGAGCAGTACTTC	CASSSRDISPYEQYF
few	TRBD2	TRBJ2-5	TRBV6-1	TGTGCCAGCAGTGAAGTCGGGGGGAGCAGGGAGACCCAGTACTTC	CASSEVGGSRETQYF
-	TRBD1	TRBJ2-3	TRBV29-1	TGCAGCTCCTCCGGGACAGAAGGGACAGATACGCAGTATTTT	CSSSGTEGTDTQYF
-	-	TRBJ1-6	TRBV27	TGTGCCAGCAGTTTGTCCGGAGGCAATTCACCCCTCCACTTT	CASSLSGGNSPLHF
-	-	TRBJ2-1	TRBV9	TGTGCCAGCAGCGTAGGGGGAGCGGGCGACTACAATGAGCAGTTCTTC	CASSVGGAGDYNEQFF
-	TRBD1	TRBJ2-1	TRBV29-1	TGCAGCGTCGCGCCTGGGACAGGGGTCGAGCAGTTCTTC	CSVAPGTGVEQFF
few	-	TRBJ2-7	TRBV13	TGTGCCAGCAGCTTAGGGGGCTACGAGCAGTACTTC	CASSLGGYEQYF
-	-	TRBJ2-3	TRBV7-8	TGTGCCACCCTGAAAAATAGAAACAGCCTCACAGATACGCAGTATTTT	CATLKNRNSLTDTQYF
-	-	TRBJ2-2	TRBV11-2	TGTGCCAGCAGCTTAGCTGAACAGGGTTTCACCGGGGAGCTGTTTTTT	CASSLAEQGFTGELFF
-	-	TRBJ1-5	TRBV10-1	TGCGCCAGCAGTGAAGTAGAGGCAGCTAGCAATCAGCCCCAGCATTTT	CASSEVEAASNQPQHF
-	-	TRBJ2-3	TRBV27	TGTGCCAGCATCCCGCGGACGCAGTATTTT	CASIPRTQYF
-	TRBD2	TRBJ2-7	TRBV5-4	TGTGCCAGCAGCTTCGGGACTAGCGAGCAGTACTTC	CASSFGTSEQYF
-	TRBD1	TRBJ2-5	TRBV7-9	TGTGCCAGCAGCTTATCCACAGGGGAAGAGACCCAGTACTTC	CASSLSTGEETQYF
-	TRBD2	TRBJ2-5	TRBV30	TGTGCCTGGAGCCCCCCAGGACTAGCGTATCAAGAGACCCAGTACTTC	CAWSPPGLAYQETQYF
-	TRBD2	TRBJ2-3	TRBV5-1	TGCGCCAGCAGCTTGGAAACTAGCGGCACAGATACGCAGTATTTT	CASSLETSGTDTQYF
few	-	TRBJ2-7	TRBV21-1	TGTGCCAGCAGCAAACGACAGTTTTGGAACGGCGAGCAGTACTTC	CASSKRQFWNGEQYF
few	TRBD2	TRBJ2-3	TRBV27	TGTGCCAGCAGTATAGCGGGAGGAGCAGCAGATACGCAGTATTTT	CASSIAGGAADTQYF
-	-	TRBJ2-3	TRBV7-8	TGTGCCAGCAGCTTAGCTCGCCAGCGCACAGATACGCAGTATTTT	CASSLARQRTDTQYF
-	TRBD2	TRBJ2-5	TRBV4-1	TGCGCCAGCAGCCAACAAACTAGCGGGACCCAGTACTTC	CASSQQTSGTQYF
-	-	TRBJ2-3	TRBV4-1	TGCGCCAGCAGCCAAGATCGGACGCAGTATTTT	CASSQDRTQYF
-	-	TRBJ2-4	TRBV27	TGTGCCAGCAGTTTCGGGGCAGGGGTAAACATTCAGTACTTC	CASSFGAGVNIQYF
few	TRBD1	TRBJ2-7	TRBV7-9	TGTGCCAGCAGCCCCGCCTCGGGACAGGGTAACGAGCAGTACTTC	CASSPASGQGNEQYF
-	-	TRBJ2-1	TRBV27	TGTGCCAGCAGTAGGGACCACCGCGAGCAGTTCTTC	CASSRDHREQFF
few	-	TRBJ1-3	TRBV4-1	TGCGCCAGCAGCCAGGACAGAAACTCTGGAAACACCATATATTTT	CASSQDRNSGNTIYF
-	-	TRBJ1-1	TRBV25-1	TGTGCCAGCCGACAGTACACTGAAGCTTTCTTT	CASRQYTEAFF
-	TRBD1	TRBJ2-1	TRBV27	TGTGCCAGCAGTTTAGGGGGACAGTACAATGAGCAGTTCTTC	CASSLGGQYNEQFF
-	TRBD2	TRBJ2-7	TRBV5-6	TGTGCCAGCAGCTTAGCGGGGCACTCCTACGAGCAGTACTTC	CASSLAGHSYEQYF
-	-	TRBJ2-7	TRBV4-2	TGTGCCAGCAGCCAAGGCGGGTTTACCTACGAGCAGTACTTC	CASSQGGFTYEQYF